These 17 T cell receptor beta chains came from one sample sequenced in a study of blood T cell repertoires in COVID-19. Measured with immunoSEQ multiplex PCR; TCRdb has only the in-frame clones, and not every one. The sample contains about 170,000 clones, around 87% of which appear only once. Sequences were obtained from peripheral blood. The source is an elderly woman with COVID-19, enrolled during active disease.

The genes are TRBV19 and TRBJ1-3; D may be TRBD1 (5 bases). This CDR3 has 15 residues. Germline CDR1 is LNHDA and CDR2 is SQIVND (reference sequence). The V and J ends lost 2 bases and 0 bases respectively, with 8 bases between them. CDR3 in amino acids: CASSIQGSSGNTIYF. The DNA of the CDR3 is TGTGCCAGTAGTATACAGGGAAGCTCTGGAAACACCATATATTTT. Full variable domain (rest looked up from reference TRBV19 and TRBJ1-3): DGGITQSPKYLFRKEGQNVTLSCEQNLNHDAMYWYRQDPGQGLRLIYYSQIVNDFQKGDIAEGYSVSREKKESFPLTVTSAQKNPTAFYLCASSIQGSSGNTIYFGEGSWLTVV.

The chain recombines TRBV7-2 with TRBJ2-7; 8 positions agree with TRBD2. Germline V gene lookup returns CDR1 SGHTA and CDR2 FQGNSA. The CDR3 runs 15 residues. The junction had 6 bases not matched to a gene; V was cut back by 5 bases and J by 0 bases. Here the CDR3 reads CASSSTSGLSYEQYF. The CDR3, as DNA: TGTGCCAGCAGCAGCACTAGCGGCCTCTCCTACGAGCAGTACTTC.

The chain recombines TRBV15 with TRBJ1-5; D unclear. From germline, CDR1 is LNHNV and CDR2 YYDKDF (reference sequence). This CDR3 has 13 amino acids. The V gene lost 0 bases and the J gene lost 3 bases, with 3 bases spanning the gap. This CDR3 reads CATSRDYNQPQHF. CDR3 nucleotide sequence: TGTGCCACCAGCAGAGACTACAATCAGCCCCAGCATTTT.

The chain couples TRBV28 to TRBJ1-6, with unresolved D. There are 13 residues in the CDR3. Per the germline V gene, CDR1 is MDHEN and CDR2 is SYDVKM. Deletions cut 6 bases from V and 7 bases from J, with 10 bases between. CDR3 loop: CASRRVRNSPLHF. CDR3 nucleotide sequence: TGTGCCAGCAGGAGGGTGAGAAATTCACCCCTCCACTTT.

This CDR3 is CASSRTGRETQYF. The CDR3 bases are TGTGCCAGCAGTAGGACAGGGAGGGAGACCCAGTACTTC. V is TRBV28 and J is TRBJ2-5; TRBD1 aligns across 8 bases. Germline V gene sequence: CDR1 MDHEN, CDR2 SYDVKM. V was clipped by 5 bases and J by 5 bases; unmatched bases: 4. This CDR3 is 13 amino acids long. Full variable domain (outside the CDR3, taken from reference TRBV28 and TRBJ2-5): DVKVTQSSRYLVKRTGEKVFLECVQDMDHENMFWYRQDPGLGLRLIYFSYDVKMKEKGDIPEGYSVSREKKERFSLILESASTNQTSMYLCASSRTGRETQYFGPGTRLLVL.

The CDR3 DNA is TGTGCCAGCAGCTTGGCCCCTGAATCTACCGAGCAGTACTTC. It specifies CASSLAPESTEQYF. This chain uses TRBV5-4 with TRBJ2-7; unclear D gene. The germline gives CDR1 SGHNT, CDR2 YYREEE (reference sequence). V lost 0 bases and J lost 6, with 13 bases in between. There are 14 residues in the CDR3.

CDR3 sequence: CASSSVGGQETQYF. As DNA, the CDR3 is TGTGCCAGCAGCTCGGTCGGGGGTCAAGAGACCCAGTACTTC. The chain joins TRBV7-9 to TRBJ2-5, with D maybe TRBD2 (6 bases). V lost 4 bases to trimming and J lost 2 bases, with 11 bases between them. The CDR3 has 14 residues. Germline assignment: CDR1 SEHNR and CDR2 FQNEAQ (reference sequence). The full variable domain, with the rest looked up from reference TRBV7-9 and TRBJ2-5, is DTGVSQNPRHKITKRGQNVTFRCDPISEHNRLYWYRQTLGQGPEFLTYFQNEAQLEKSRLLSDRFSAERPKGSFSTLEIQRTEQGDSAMYLCASSSVGGQETQYFGPGTRLLVL.

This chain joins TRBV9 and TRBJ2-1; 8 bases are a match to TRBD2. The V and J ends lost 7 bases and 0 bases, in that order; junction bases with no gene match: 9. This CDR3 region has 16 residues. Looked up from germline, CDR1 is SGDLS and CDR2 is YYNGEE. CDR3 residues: CASSDLAGSSYNEQFF. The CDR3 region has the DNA TGTGCCAGCTCCGACCTAGCGGGTAGCTCCTACAATGAGCAGTTCTTC.

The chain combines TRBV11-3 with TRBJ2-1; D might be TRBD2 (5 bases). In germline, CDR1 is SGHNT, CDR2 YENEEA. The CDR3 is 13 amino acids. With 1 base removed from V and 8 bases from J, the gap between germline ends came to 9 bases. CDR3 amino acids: CASSLGEGHEQFF. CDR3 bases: TGTGCCAGCAGCTTAGGAGAGGGCCATGAGCAGTTCTTC. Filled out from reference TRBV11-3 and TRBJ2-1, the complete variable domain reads EAGVVQSPRYKIIEKKQPVAFWCNPISGHNTLYWYLQNLGQGPELLIRYENEEAVDDSQLPKDRFSAERLKGVDSTLKIQPAELGDSAVYLCASSLGEGHEQFFGPGTRLTVL.

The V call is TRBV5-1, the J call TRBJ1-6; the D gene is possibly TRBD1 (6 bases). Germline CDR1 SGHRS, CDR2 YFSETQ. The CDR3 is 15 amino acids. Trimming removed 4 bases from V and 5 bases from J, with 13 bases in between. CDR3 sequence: CASSPGQKDNSPLHF. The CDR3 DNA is TGCGCCAGCAGCCCAGGACAGAAAGATAATTCACCCCTCCACTTT.

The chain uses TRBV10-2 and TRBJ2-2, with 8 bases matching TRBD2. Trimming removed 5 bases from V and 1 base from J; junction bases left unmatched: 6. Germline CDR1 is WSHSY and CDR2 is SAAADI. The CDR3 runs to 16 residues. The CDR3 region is CASSRASGLNTGELFF. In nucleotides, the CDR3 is TGCGCCAGCAGTAGGGCTAGCGGGTTGAACACCGGGGAGCTGTTTTTT.

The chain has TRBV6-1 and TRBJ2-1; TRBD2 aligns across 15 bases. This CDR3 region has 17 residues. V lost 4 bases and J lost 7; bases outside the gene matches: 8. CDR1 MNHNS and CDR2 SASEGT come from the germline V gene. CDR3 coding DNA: TGTGCCAGCAGTGGAACGGGGACTAGCGGGAGGCCTAATGAGCAGTTCTTC. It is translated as CASSGTGTSGRPNEQFF.

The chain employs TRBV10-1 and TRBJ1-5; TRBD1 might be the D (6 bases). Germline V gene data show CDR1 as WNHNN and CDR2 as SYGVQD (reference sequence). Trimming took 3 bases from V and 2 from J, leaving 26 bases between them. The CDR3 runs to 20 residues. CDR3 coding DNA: TGCGCCAGCAGTGAAGACAACCCGGGACACAGCATATACCGCAATCAGCCCCAGCATTTT. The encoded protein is CASSEDNPGHSIYRNQPQHF.

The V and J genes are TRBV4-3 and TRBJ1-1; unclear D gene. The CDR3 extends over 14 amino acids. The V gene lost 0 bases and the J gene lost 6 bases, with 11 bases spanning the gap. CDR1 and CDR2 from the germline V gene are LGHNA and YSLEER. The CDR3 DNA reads TGCGCCAGCAGCCAAGATCTTAAGGGAGCTGAAGCTTTCTTT. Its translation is CASSQDLKGAEAFF.

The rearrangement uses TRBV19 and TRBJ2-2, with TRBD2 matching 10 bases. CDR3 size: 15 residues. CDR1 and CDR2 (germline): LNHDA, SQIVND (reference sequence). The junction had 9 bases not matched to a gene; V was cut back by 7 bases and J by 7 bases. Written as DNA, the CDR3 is TGTGCCAGTAACCCAGCGGGAGGGGTGGACGGGGAGCTGTTTTTT. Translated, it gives CASNPAGGVDGELFF.

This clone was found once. CDR3 DNA: TGTGCCATCAGTGAGTCGAGAGGCGGACTAGCGGGACTTTCCACCGGGGAGCTGTTTTTT. This translates into CAISESRGGLAGLSTGELFF. This chain links TRBV10-3 with TRBJ2-2, with 12 bases that match TRBD2. V shed 0 bases, J shed 4 bases, and the junction held 12 bases outside the gene matches. This CDR3 comprises 20 residues. CDR1 is ENHRY and CDR2 is SYGVKD in the germline V gene.

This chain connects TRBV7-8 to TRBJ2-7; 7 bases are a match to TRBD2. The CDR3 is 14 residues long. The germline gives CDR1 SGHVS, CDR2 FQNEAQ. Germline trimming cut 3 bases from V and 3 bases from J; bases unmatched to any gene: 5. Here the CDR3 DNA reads TGTGCCAGCAGCTTCGGACTAGGGGTCTACGAGCAGTACTTC. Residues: CASSFGLGVYEQYF.